This T cell receptor (beta chain) was captured in a study of long-term antiretroviral therapy in people with HIV. Study-wide findings and caveats: Data on ART adherence, viral resistance or therapy changes were unavailable. The clones with expansion before ART were dominant in the repertoire at all time points.

With regard to this clone: Its antigen is currently unknown.

Trimming took off 2 bases at V and 6 bases at J, with 14 bases between the two ends. The CDR3 has 14 residues. Per the germline V gene, CDR1 is SGHVS and CDR2 is FQNEAQ. The assay used was immunoSEQ (version v3.0), run at survey level. Clones were read by immunoSEQ multiplex PCR, and TCRdb kept only the in-frame ones, dropping some. In the table there are 15,000 to 20,000 clones, roughly 91% of which are singletons. Sequencing was performed on unsorted PBMCs, taken 6.9 years after starting antiretroviral therapy. The clonotype originates from a man aged 50 or older with HIV. The gene calls are TRBV7-8 and TRBJ2-7, with D perhaps TRBD1 (5 bases). The chain's CDR3 is CASSLSGNLPEQYF. In DNA form, the CDR3 reads TGTGCCAGCAGCTTATCAGGGAACCTCCCCGAGCAGTACTTC.